The 14 T cell receptor beta chains below come from one sample, sequenced in a study of shared clonotypes between healthy human individuals. Profiling relied on immunoSEQ multiplex PCR, and the TCRdb table lists in-frame clones only, not all of them. The sample includes 800,000 to 950,000 clones, approximately 97% seen only once; the top ten take about 0.21%. Terminally differentiated effector memory CD45RA+ cells were excluded by CCR7 positive selection of CD45RO-negative cells. Specimen: naive CD8+ T cells sorted from blood. The receptor set was obtained from a man aged 25 to 45 in good health.

The chain is built from TRBV6-6 and TRBJ2-2, with D hard to call. V dropped 7 bases and J dropped 4 bases, with 13 bases sitting between them. Germline V gene lookup returns CDR1 MNHNY and CDR2 SVGAGI (reference sequence). The CDR3 length is 14 residues. The CDR3 is CASTLALGTGELFF. Here the CDR3 DNA reads TGTGCCAGCACCTTAGCTCTTGGCACCGGGGAGCTGTTTTTT.

This clone showed up just once. The rearrangement joins TRBV28 to TRBJ2-1, with D possibly being TRBD2 (6 bases). This CDR3 spans 15 amino acids. The germline CDR1 and CDR2 sequences are MDHEN and SYDVKM. The V and J ends lost 7 bases and 4 bases respectively, with 17 bases between them. The CDR3 sequence is CASMGGIILYNEQFF. The DNA for the CDR3 is TGTGCCAGCATGGGCGGGATAATATTGTACAATGAGCAGTTCTTC.

The chain uses TRBV10-2 and TRBJ1-2; 8 nucleotides align to TRBD1. Trimming cost V 0 bases and J 5 bases; bases outside gene matches: 5. Germline values: CDR1 WSHSY, CDR2 SAAADI. The CDR3 sequence is 15 residues long. The CDR3 DNA sequence: TGCGCCAGCAGTGAGTCGAGGACAGGGTATTATGGCTACACCTTC. Its translation: CASSESRTGYYGYTF.

In regard to this clone: This sample includes further DNA sequences coding for the same CDR3. V usage is TRBV6-5 and J usage is TRBJ2-5; D is ambiguous. V gave up 4 bases and J gave up 2 bases, with 2 bases separating them. The CDR3 has 11 amino acids. CDR1 is MNHEY, CDR2 SVGAGI, per germline. The chain's CDR3 is CASSFQETQYF. For the CDR3, the DNA is TGTGCCAGCAGTTTTCAAGAGACCCAGTACTTC.

This clone has a handful of counts. V and J are TRBV9 and TRBJ2-1; 9 nucleotides agree with TRBD1. This CDR3 has 16 amino acids. V was pared by 2 bases and J by 3 bases, with 6 bases of the junction left unmatched. Germline V gene sequence: CDR1 SGDLS, CDR2 YYNGEE. The CDR3 loop reads CASSVSSGQGYNEQFF. The CDR3 region has the DNA TGTGCCAGCAGCGTCTCTTCGGGACAGGGCTACAATGAGCAGTTCTTC.

The chain uses TRBV13 and TRBJ2-2; the D gene is possibly TRBD2 (6 bases). The CDR3 contains 15 residues. CDR1 and CDR2 (germline): PRHDT, FYEKMQ (reference sequence). V lost 5 bases and J 3 bases, leaving 13 bases between the germline ends. For the CDR3, the DNA is TGTGCCAGCAGCGCTCGGCGGGATTACACCGGGGAGCTGTTTTTT. Protein: CASSARRDYTGELFF. Together with reference TRBV13 and TRBJ2-2, the CDR3 gives the full variable domain: AAGVIQSPRHLIKEKRETATLKCYPIPRHDTVYWYQQGPGQDPQFLISFYEKMQSDKGSIPDRFSAQQFSDYHSELNMSSLELGDSALYFCASSARRDYTGELFFGEGSRLTVL.

V and J are TRBV27 and TRBJ2-7, with 7 bases that match TRBD2. The junction had 3 bases not matched to a gene; V was cut back by 3 bases and J by 4 bases. The CDR3 covers 13 residues. Germline-derived CDR1 and CDR2 are MNHEY and SMNVEV (reference sequence). The CDR3 is CASSLASGYEQYF. DNA of the CDR3: TGTGCCAGCAGTTTGGCTAGCGGTTACGAGCAGTACTTC.

The gene calls are TRBV29-1 and TRBJ2-2; possibly TRBD1 for D (6 bases). Germline CDR1 SQVTM, CDR2 ANQGSEA. Trimming took 6 bases from V and 5 from J, leaving 22 bases between them. The CDR3 sequence is 16 residues long. The CDR3 region has the DNA TGCAGCGTCCTCCTTGGGGACACATGGGGGACCGGGGAGCTGTTTTTT. This codes for CSVLLGDTWGTGELFF.

The chain is built from TRBV7-9 and TRBJ1-3; TRBD1 might be the D (6 bases). Trimming shortened V by 8 bases and J by 2 bases, and 22 bases separated the two germline ends. The CDR3 sequence is 17 residues long. Germline loops: CDR1 SEHNR, CDR2 FQNEAQ (reference sequence). CDR3: CASPGNRASEAGNTIYF. DNA of the CDR3: TGTGCCAGCCCCGGGAACAGGGCCTCGGAGGCTGGAAACACCATATATTTT.

This rearrangement joins TRBV7-2 to TRBJ2-5; TRBD2 aligns across 11 bases. Germline CDR1 is SGHTA and CDR2 is FQGNSA. Trimming cost V 4 bases and J 5 bases; bases outside gene matches: 6. This CDR3 spans 15 amino acids. In DNA form, the CDR3 reads TGTGCCAGCAGCTCCACTAGCGGGGGAGGCGAGACCCAGTACTTC. Its translation is CASSSTSGGGETQYF.

V and J are TRBV4-3 and TRBJ2-1, with 11 bases that match TRBD2. V dropped 0 bases and J dropped 9; count of bases not matched to a gene: 7. Per the germline V gene, CDR1 is LGHNA and CDR2 is YSLEER. The CDR3 totals 16 residues. The CDR3 DNA sequence: TGCGCCAGCAGCCAAGATCTAGCGGGAGGAGGGGGTGAGCAGTTCTTC. Translating gives CASSQDLAGGGGEQFF.

This chain connects TRBV7-9 to TRBJ2-1; no firm D call. There are 13 residues in the CDR3. The germline CDR1 and CDR2 sequences are SEHNR and FQNEAQ (reference sequence). With 2 bases removed from V and 5 bases from J, the gap between germline ends came to 7 bases. The CDR3: CASSLMGNNEQFF. The CDR3 coding sequence is TGTGCCAGCAGCTTAATGGGGAACAATGAGCAGTTCTTC.

This clone has only one observation. Different DNA sequences within this sample yield the same CDR3. The J gene is TRBJ2-1, the V gene TRBV27, with 14 bases aligning to TRBD2. CDR1 MNHEY and CDR2 SMNVEV come from the germline V gene (reference sequence). J was trimmed by 7 bases and V by 2 bases; bases with no gene match: 1. CDR3 length: 15 amino acids. The CDR3 nucleotides read TGTGCCAGCAGTTTAGGGACTAGCGGGAGTAATGAGCAGTTCTTC. It codes for CASSLGTSGSNEQFF.

V is TRBV9 and J is TRBJ2-5; D remains ambiguous. CDR1 is SGDLS, CDR2 YYNGEE, per germline. The CDR3 sequence is 14 residues long. V was trimmed by 3 bases and J by 2 bases, leaving 11 bases between them. The CDR3 reads CASSATRKQETQYF. DNA of the CDR3: TGTGCCAGCAGCGCAACCAGGAAACAAGAGACCCAGTACTTC.